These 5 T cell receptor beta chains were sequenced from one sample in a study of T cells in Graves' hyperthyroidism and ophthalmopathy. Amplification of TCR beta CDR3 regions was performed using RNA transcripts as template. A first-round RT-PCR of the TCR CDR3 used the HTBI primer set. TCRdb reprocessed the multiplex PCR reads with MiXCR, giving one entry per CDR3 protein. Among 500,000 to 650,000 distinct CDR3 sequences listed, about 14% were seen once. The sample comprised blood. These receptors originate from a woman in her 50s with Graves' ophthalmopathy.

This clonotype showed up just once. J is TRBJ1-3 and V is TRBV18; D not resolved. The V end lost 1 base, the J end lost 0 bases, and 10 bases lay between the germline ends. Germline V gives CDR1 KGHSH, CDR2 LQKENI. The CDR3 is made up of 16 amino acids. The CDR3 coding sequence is TGTGCCAGCTCACCACTTCATAAACCCTCTGGAAACACCATATATTTT. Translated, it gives CASSPLHKPSGNTIYF.

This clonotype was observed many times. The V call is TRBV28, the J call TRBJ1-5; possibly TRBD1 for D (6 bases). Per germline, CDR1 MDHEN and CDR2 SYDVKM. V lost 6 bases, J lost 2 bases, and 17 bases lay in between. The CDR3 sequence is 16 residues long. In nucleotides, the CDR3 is TGTGCCAGCAGCCAGAGAGGGGGGAATGGCAATCAGCCCCAGCATTTT. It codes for CASSQRGGNGNQPQHF.

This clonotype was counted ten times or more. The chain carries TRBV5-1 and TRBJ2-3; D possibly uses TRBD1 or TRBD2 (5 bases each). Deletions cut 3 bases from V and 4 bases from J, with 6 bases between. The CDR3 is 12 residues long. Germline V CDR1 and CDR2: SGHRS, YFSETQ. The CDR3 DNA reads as TGCGCCAGCAGCTCGGGGCCAGATACGCAGTATTTT. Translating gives CASSSGPDTQYF.

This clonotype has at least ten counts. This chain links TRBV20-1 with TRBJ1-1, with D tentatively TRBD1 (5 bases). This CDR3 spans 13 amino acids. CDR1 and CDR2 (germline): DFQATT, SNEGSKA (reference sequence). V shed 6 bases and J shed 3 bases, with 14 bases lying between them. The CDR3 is CSANTGGDTEAFF. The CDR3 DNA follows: TGCAGTGCAAATACAGGTGGGGACACTGAAGCTTTCTTT.

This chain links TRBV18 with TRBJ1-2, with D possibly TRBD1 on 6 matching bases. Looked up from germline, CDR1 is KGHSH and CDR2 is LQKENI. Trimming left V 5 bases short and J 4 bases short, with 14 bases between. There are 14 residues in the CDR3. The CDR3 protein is CASSSEKQGYGYTF. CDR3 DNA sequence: TGTGCCAGCTCATCCGAAAAACAGGGCTATGGCTACACCTTC.